The 14 T cell receptor beta chains reported below all come from one sample, sequenced in a study of shared T cell receptors in the human thymus. TCRdb's copy holds only in-frame clones and misses some; the assay was immunoSEQ multiplex PCR. The sample contains about 660,000 clones, approximately 90% of which appear only once. This same sample was also part of a study on human thymus T cells.

Sequencing input: thymocytes. Receptors were obtained from a boy under two years old with a congenital heart defect.

There are a few counts of this clone. The chain carries TRBV5-4 and TRBJ2-1; TRBD2 aligns across 11 bases. CDR1 is SGHNT and CDR2 is YYREEE in the germline V gene (reference sequence). The CDR3 length is 15 residues. V dropped 4 bases and J dropped 11; count of bases not matched to a gene: 11. CDR3 sequence reads: CASSGGLAASPKQFF. CDR3 coding DNA: TGTGCCAGCAGCGGGGGACTAGCGGCATCCCCTAAGCAGTTCTTC.

Here the CDR3 reads CASSQVSQARSGNTIYF. The CDR3 nucleotides are TGCGCCAGCAGCCAAGTATCGCAGGCTCGCTCTGGAAACACCATATATTTT. This chain joins TRBV4-3 and TRBJ1-3, with D hard to call. CDR1 is LGHNA, CDR2 YSLEER, per germline. The CDR3 length is 17 residues. Trimming removed 1 base from V and 0 bases from J, with 13 bases in between.

This rearrangement joins TRBV7-9 to TRBJ2-3; a possible D gene is TRBD1 (6 bases). The CDR3 consists of 16 residues. Germline-derived CDR1 and CDR2 are SEHNR and FQNEAQ (reference sequence). The V gene lost 9 bases and the J gene lost 11 bases, with 30 bases spanning the gap. The CDR3 sequence is CASLAYIQGSRLRQYF. The CDR3 DNA is TGTGCCAGTCTTGCTTATATACAGGGATCCCGCCTCCGGCAGTATTTT.

This clone appeared a single time. J is TRBJ2-7 and V is TRBV30; 7 positions match TRBD1. Germline CDR1 is GTSNPN and CDR2 is SVGIG (reference sequence). This CDR3 region has 15 residues. The V segment lost 0 bases and the J segment 4 bases; nucleotides outside the gene matches: 9. In DNA form, the CDR3 reads TGTGCCTGGAGTGTCCGGGACAGACGTCGATACGAGCAGTACTTC. Amino acid sequence: CAWSVRDRRRYEQYF.

The chain recombines TRBV6-6 with TRBJ2-2; D perhaps matches TRBD2 (5 bases). Trimming cost V 8 bases and J 6 bases, with 10 bases left between them. The germline gives CDR1 MNHNY, CDR2 SVGAGI (reference sequence). CDR3 length: 12 amino acids. CDR3 nucleotide sequence: TGTGCCAGCTCTACTAGGGCCGGGGAGCTGTTTTTT. It translates to CASSTRAGELFF.

The chain joins TRBV5-4 to TRBJ2-2, with TRBD2 identical over 11 bases. The CDR3 sequence is 15 residues long. CDR1 is SGHNT and CDR2 is YYREEE in the germline V gene (reference sequence). The J segment lost 7 bases and the V segment lost 3 bases, leaving 5 bases of the junction unmatched. The CDR3 loop reads CASSSTSGSHGELFF. DNA of the CDR3: TGTGCCAGCAGCTCCACTAGCGGGAGCCACGGGGAGCTGTTTTTT.

The count of this clone is one. The V call is TRBV7-2, the J call TRBJ2-7; 8 bases match TRBD2. From germline, CDR1 is SGHTA and CDR2 FQGNSA. The V and J ends lost 5 bases and 5 bases, in that order; junction bases with no gene match: 20. The length of the CDR3 is 18 residues. The CDR3 here is CASSLKGLTGGPRDEQYF. CDR3 in DNA: TGTGCCAGCAGCCTCAAGGGGCTCACGGGAGGGCCTCGGGACGAGCAGTACTTC.

The rearrangement uses TRBV21-1 and TRBJ2-1; the DNA was not used to check the table's D call, TRBD2. TRBV21-1 is reported as a pseudogene. This CDR3 has 19 amino acids. In DNA, the CDR3 is TGTGCCAGCAGCAAAAAGGTGGCCGGGAGGACAAGCTCCTACAATGAGCAGTTCTTC. It codes for CASSKKVAGRTSSYNEQFF.

This sequence joins TRBV7-2 and TRBJ2-7, with TRBD2 as a possible D gene (5 bases). The ends were cut back, 1 base at V and 0 bases at J, with 16 bases in the middle. The CDR3 is made up of 17 amino acids. The V gene's germline CDR1 is SGHTA and CDR2 FQGNSA. As DNA, the CDR3 is TGTGCCAGCAGCTTAGAAGGCCAACGGGGTTCCTCCTACGAGCAGTACTTC. Residues: CASSLEGQRGSSYEQYF.

The chain employs TRBV6-1 and TRBJ2-5; 8 bases are a match to TRBD1. This CDR3 region has 16 residues. In germline, CDR1 is MNHNS, CDR2 SASEGT. V shed 3 bases, J shed 5 bases, and the junction held 11 bases outside the gene matches. The CDR3 sequence: CASSDPGQGAGETQYF. In DNA form, the CDR3 reads TGTGCCAGCAGTGACCCTGGGCAGGGGGCGGGGGAGACCCAGTACTTC.

This chain uses TRBV5-4 with TRBJ2-1; TRBD2 matches at 7 bases. Trimming removed 5 bases from V and 6 bases from J; junction bases left unmatched: 8. The germline V gene has CDR1 SGHNT and CDR2 YYREEE (reference sequence). The CDR3 extends over 14 amino acids. The CDR3 protein is CASRMWGGSNEQFF. CDR3 coding DNA: TGTGCCAGCAGAATGTGGGGCGGGAGCAATGAGCAGTTCTTC.

This chain connects TRBV6-5 to TRBJ2-3; D perhaps matches TRBD2 (5 bases). The germline V gene has CDR1 MNHEY and CDR2 SVGAGI. V lost 5 bases and J lost 6, with 15 bases in between. The CDR3 extends over 14 amino acids. CDR3 DNA sequence: TGTGCCAGCAGTCTCGAGGGAATCGTGGATACGCAGTATTTT. Translating gives CASSLEGIVDTQYF.

The chain combines TRBV15 with TRBJ2-1, with 11 bases matching TRBD1. The germline V gene encodes CDR1 LNHNV and CDR2 YYDKDF (reference sequence). This CDR3 spans 15 amino acids. V gave up 1 base and J gave up 6 bases; unmatched junction bases: 2. CDR3 amino acids: CATSRVGTGGNEQFF. CDR3 nucleotide sequence: TGTGCCACCAGCAGAGTAGGGACAGGGGGCAATGAGCAGTTCTTC.

V usage is TRBV18 and J usage is TRBJ2-3, with D possibly being TRBD1 (5 bases). V gave up 6 bases and J gave up 8 bases, with 15 bases separating them. CDR1 is KGHSH and CDR2 is LQKENI in the germline V gene. The CDR3 consists of 13 residues. CDR3 in amino acids: CASSHTPQVTQYF. The CDR3 DNA is TGTGCCAGCTCCCACACTCCACAGGTTACGCAGTATTTT.